Each of the 10 T cell receptor beta chains below was sequenced from the same sample in a study of shared clonotypes between healthy human individuals. Only in-frame clones appear in the TCRdb table, and some are missing; sequencing was by immunoSEQ multiplex PCR. The data contain around 550,000 clones, 90% to 95% of them singletons. Naive CD8 cells were CD45RO-negative, positively selected for CCR7, excluding terminally differentiated effector memory CD45RA+ cells. Sequencing was carried out using naive CD8+ T cells sorted from blood. The receptor set was obtained from a woman in her thirties in good health.

The chain employs TRBV18 and TRBJ2-7; perhaps TRBD1 as D (5 bases). The CDR3 loop spans 12 amino acids. Trimming removed 3 bases from V and 3 bases from J, with 6 bases in between. Germline CDR1 and CDR2: KGHSH and LQKENI. The DNA for the CDR3 is TGTGCCAGCTCACCGGACAACTACGAGCAGTACTTC. Residues: CASSPDNYEQYF.

This chain links TRBV7-3 with TRBJ2-7; D is possibly TRBD1 or TRBD2 (5 bases each). Germline CDR1 SGHTA, CDR2 FQGTGA. V shed 5 bases and J shed 7 bases, with 24 bases lying between them. The length of the CDR3 is 16 residues. CDR3 nucleotide sequence: TGTGCCAGCAGCCATCACCGGGACCCCAGTTTGGGTGAGCAGTACTTC. Protein: CASSHHRDPSLGEQYF.

This clone appeared a few times. The chain combines TRBV9 with TRBJ1-1; a weak D match, TRBD1 (5 bases). Trimming shortened V by 2 bases and J by 5 bases, and 10 bases separated the two germline ends. CDR3 length: 13 residues. Germline V CDR1 and CDR2: SGDLS, YYNGEE. The CDR3 loop reads CASSVDSPTEAFF. CDR3 nucleotide sequence: TGTGCCAGCAGCGTCGACAGCCCAACTGAAGCTTTCTTT.

This chain uses TRBV5-4 with TRBJ1-1; possibly TRBD1 for D (5 bases). Per the germline V gene, CDR1 is SGHNT and CDR2 is YYREEE (reference sequence). CDR3 length: 14 amino acids. Trimming shortened V by 4 bases and J by 1 base, and 11 bases separated the two germline ends. The CDR3 spells CASSDGHRNTEAFF. CDR3 in DNA: TGTGCCAGCAGCGATGGACATAGGAACACTGAAGCTTTCTTT.

The genes are TRBV28 and TRBJ1-2, with 7 bases that match TRBD1. The CDR3 is 16 residues long. V lost 8 bases to trimming and J lost 8 bases; unmatched junction nucleotides: 20. From germline, CDR1 is MDHEN and CDR2 SYDVKM. CDR3 region: CASVESRGQKGEGYTF. CDR3 bases: TGTGCCAGCGTAGAAAGTAGGGGGCAAAAGGGGGAAGGCTACACCTTC.

The chain has TRBV28 and TRBJ1-1; D not certain. The CDR3 consists of 13 residues. CDR1 is MDHEN and CDR2 is SYDVKM in the germline V gene. Trimming took 6 bases from V and 1 from J, leaving 9 bases between them. The CDR3 protein is CASRVKWNTEAFF. The DNA of the CDR3 is TGTGCCAGCAGGGTAAAATGGAACACTGAAGCTTTCTTT.

The CDR3 nucleotides read TGTGCCACCAGCAGGGGGACTAGCGGGAGCTCGAAGACCCAGTACTTC. Translation gives CATSRGTSGSSKTQYF. The gene calls are TRBV15 and TRBJ2-5, with 14 bases identical to TRBD2. Germline V gene lookup returns CDR1 LNHNV and CDR2 YYDKDF (reference sequence). This CDR3 is 16 amino acids long. V lost 3 bases and J lost 6; bases outside the gene matches: 6.

The rearrangement uses TRBV10-3 and TRBJ2-1; 7 bases map to TRBD2. This CDR3 region has 15 residues. J lost 7 bases, V lost 10 bases, and 16 bases had no gene match. Germline V gives CDR1 ENHRY, CDR2 SYGVKD. The CDR3 reads CASGSADLPLNEQFF. CDR3 bases: TGTGCCAGCGGGAGTGCGGATCTCCCACTTAATGAGCAGTTCTTC.

Remarks on this clone: Distinct nucleotide sequences in the sample also encode this CDR3. The chain combines TRBV28 with TRBJ1-5; D ambiguous. Germline V gene data show CDR1 as MDHEN and CDR2 as SYDVKM. This CDR3 region has 11 residues. V lost 6 bases and J lost 4, with 4 bases in between. CDR3 sequence: CASSLNQPQHF. DNA of the CDR3: TGTGCCAGCAGCCTTAATCAGCCCCAGCATTTT.

The chain employs TRBV27 and TRBJ2-1; D is uncertain. CDR1 and CDR2 from the germline V gene are MNHEY and SMNVEV (reference sequence). This CDR3 region has 11 residues. Trimming took 1 base from V and 6 from J, leaving 1 base between them. For the CDR3, the DNA is TGTGCCAGCAGTTTATTCAATGAGCAGTTCTTC. As protein: CASSLFNEQFF.